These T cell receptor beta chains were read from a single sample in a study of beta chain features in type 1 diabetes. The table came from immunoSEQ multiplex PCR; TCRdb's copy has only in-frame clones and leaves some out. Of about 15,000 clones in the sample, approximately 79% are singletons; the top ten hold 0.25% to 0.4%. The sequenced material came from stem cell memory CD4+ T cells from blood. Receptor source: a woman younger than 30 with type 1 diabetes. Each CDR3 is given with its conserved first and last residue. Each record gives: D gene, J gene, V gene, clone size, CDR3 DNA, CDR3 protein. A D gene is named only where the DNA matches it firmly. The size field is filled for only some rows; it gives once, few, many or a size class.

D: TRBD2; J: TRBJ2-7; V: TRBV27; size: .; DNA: TGTGCCAGCAGTTTATCGCGGACTAGCGGAGGCCCCACCTACGAGCAGTACTTC; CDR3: CASSLSRTSGGPTYEQYF
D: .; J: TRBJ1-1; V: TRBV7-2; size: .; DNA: TGTGCCAGCAGCTTGCAGACAGGAGTGAACACTGAAGCTTTCTTT; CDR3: CASSLQTGVNTEAFF
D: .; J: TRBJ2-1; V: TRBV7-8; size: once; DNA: TGTGCCAGCAGCCTTCAGGAAGACCTCTACCTAAACGAGCAGTTCTTC; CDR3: CASSLQEDLYLNEQFF
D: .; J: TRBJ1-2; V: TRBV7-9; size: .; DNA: TGTGCCAGCAGCTTAGGACAGTTCTATGGCTACACCTTC; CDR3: CASSLGQFYGYTF
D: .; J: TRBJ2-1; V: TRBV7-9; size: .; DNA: TGTGCCAGCAGCTTCGCTAGTGTATCCTACAATGAGCAGTTCTTC; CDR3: CASSFASVSYNEQFF
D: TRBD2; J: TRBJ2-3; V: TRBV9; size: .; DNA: TGTGCCAGCAGCGTAGTTGCGGGAGGCACAGATACGCAGTATTTT; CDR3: CASSVVAGGTDTQYF
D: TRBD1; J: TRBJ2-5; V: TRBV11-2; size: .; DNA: TGTGCCAGCAGCTTAGCCCGGACAGGGGGCCAAGAGACCCAGTACTTC; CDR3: CASSLARTGGQETQYF
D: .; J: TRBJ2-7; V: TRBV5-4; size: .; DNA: TGTGCCAGCAGCTTGGCTGGAGGGGCGACCTACGAGCAGTACTTC; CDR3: CASSLAGGATYEQYF
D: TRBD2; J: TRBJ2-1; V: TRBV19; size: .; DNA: TGTGCCAGTAGTATAGGGACTAGCGGGGGCAATGAGCAGTTCTTC; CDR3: CASSIGTSGGNEQFF
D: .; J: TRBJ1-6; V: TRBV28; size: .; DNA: TGTGCCAGCTCATCGGTCGTCTCACCCCTCCACTTT; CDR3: CASSSVVSPLHF
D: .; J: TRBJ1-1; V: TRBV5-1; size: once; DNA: TGCGCCAGCAGCCCCCGGGCGGGACCGTTAGACACTGAAGCTTTCTTT; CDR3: CASSPRAGPLDTEAFF
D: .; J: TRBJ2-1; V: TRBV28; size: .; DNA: TGTGCCAGCAGTTTCTTAACTCCCCATGAGCAGTTCTTC; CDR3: CASSFLTPHEQFF
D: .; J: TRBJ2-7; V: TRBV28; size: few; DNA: TGTGCCAGCAGTTCGACGACTCCTCGATACTACGAGCAGTACTTC; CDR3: CASSSTTPRYYEQYF
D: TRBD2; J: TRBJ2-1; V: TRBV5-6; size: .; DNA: TGTGCCAGCAGCTTGGACTGGACTAGCGGAATCGTTTCCTACAATGAGCAGTTCTTC; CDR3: CASSLDWTSGIVSYNEQFF
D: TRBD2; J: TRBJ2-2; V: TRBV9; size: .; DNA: TGTGCCAGCAGCGTAGGACTAGCGGGAGGGGCGAACACCGGGGAGCTGTTTTTT; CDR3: CASSVGLAGGANTGELFF
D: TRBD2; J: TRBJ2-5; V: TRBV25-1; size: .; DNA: TGTGCCAGCAGTGAACCTGGACTAGCTGAGACCCAGTACTTC; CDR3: CASSEPGLAETQYF
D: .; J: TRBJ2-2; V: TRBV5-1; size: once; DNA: TGCGCCAGCAGCCGGCAGGGCGGGAACACCGGGGAGCTGTTTTTT; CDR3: CASSRQGGNTGELFF
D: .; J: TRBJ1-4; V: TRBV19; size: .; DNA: TGTGCCAGTGGGTCGCAGGGTGAAAAACTGTTTTTT; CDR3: CASGSQGEKLFF
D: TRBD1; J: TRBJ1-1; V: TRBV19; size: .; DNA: TGTGCCACGAGGGGACAGGGTGACACTGAAGCTTTCTTT; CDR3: CATRGQGDTEAFF
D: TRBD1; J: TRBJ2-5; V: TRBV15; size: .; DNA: TGTGCCACCAGCCCCGACGGACAGGTTCAAGAGACCCAGTACTTC; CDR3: CATSPDGQVQETQYF
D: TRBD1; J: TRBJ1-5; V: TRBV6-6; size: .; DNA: TGTGCCAGCAGTTACTCAGGGGGCTCGGGCAATCAGCCCCAGCATTTT; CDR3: CASSYSGGSGNQPQHF
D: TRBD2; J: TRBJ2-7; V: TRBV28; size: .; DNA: TGTGCCAGCACAACTAGCGGGATCCTTTACGAGCAGTACTTC; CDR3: CASTTSGILYEQYF
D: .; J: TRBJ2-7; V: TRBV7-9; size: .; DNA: TGTGCCAGCAGCTTCGGGGAGGTGGATGGGAACGAGCAGTACTTC; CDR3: CASSFGEVDGNEQYF
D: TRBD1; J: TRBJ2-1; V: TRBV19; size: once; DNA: TGTGCCAGTAGTTCGCAGCGGACAGGCCGCATCGCGAATGAGCAGTTCTTC; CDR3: CASSSQRTGRIANEQFF
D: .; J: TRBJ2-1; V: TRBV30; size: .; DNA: TGTGCCTGGAGTGTCGGGGGAGGAACCTACAATGAGCAGTTCTTC; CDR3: CAWSVGGGTYNEQFF
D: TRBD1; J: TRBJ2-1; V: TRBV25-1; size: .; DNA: TGTGCCAGCAGTGAATGGGAACTCCCGGGACAGGGCTACAATGAGCAGTTCTTC; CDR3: CASSEWELPGQGYNEQFF
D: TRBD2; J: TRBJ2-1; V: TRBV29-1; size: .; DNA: TGCAGCGTTGAATGGTTAGCGGGAGGCGGGGTACAGTTCTTC; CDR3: CSVEWLAGGGVQFF
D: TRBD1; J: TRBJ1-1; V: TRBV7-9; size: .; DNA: TGTGCCAGCAGCTTTCGGACAGGGGATGCTGAAGCTTTCTTT; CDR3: CASSFRTGDAEAFF
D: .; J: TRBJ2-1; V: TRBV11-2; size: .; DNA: TGTGCCAGCAGCCCGATATTGGGCGAGCAGTTCTTC; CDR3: CASSPILGEQFF
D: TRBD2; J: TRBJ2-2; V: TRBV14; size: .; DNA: TGTGCCAGCAGCGTACTAGCGGGAGGCCTTACGACCGGGGAGCTGTTTTTT; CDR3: CASSVLAGGLTTGELFF
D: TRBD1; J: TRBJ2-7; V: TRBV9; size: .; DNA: TGTGCCAGCAGCCAAAGGGACAGGGGGCCCTACGAGCAGTACTTC; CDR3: CASSQRDRGPYEQYF
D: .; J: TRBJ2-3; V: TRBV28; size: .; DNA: TGTGCCAGCAGTTTGGGTCAGGGAACAGATACGCAGTATTTT; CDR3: CASSLGQGTDTQYF
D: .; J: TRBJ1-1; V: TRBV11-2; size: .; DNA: TGTGCCAGCAGCCCGGACTCTCTAGTGTCTTTCTTT; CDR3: CASSPDSLVSFF
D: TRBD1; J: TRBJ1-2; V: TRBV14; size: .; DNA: TGTGCCAGCAGCCGACAGGGTTATGGTGGCTACACCTTC; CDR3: CASSRQGYGGYTF
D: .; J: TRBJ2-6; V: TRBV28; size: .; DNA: TGTGCCAGCAGTAAATCCCACTCTGGGGCCAACGTCCTGACTTTC; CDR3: CASSKSHSGANVLTF
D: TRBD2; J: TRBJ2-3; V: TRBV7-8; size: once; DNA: TGTGCCAGCAGCTTAGGACTAGCGGAAAGCACAGATACGCAGTATTTT; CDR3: CASSLGLAESTDTQYF
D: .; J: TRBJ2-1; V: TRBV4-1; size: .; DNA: TGCGCCAGCAGCCAAGGACTGCAAAGAGTCTACAATGAGCAGTTCTTC; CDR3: CASSQGLQRVYNEQFF
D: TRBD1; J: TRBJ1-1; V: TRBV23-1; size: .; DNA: TGCGCCAGCAGTCCGCAGGGGGCGAACACTGAAGCTTTCTTT; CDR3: CASSPQGANTEAFF
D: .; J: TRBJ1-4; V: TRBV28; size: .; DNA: TGTGCCAGCAGTTTGGGCCTCTCTCACAGGGAAAAACTGTTTTTT; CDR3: CASSLGLSHREKLFF
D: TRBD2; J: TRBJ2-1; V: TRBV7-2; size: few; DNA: TGTGCCAGCAGCTTAGTAAGTCGAGCGGGAGGGCGGAATGAGCAGTTCTTC; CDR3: CASSLVSRAGGRNEQFF
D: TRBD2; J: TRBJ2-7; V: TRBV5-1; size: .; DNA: TGCGCCAGCAGCTCACTAGCGGGAGGCACCTACGAGCAGTACTTC; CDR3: CASSSLAGGTYEQYF
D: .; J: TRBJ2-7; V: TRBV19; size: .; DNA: TGTGCCAGTAGTCCAAGCCGTGGTGGAGTCGCGAACTACGAGCAGTACTTC; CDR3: CASSPSRGGVANYEQYF
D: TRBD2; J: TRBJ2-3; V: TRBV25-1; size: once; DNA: TGTGCCAGCAGTGCCTCCGGGACTAGCGGAACAGATACGCAGTATTTT; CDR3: CASSASGTSGTDTQYF
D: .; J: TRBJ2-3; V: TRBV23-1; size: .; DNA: TGCGCCAGCAGTGGGCAGGATCAGGCAAGCACAGATACGCAGTATTTT; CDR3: CASSGQDQASTDTQYF
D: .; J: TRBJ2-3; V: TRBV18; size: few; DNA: TGTGCCAGCTCACCTGCTAGCTCTGCGACAGATACGCAGTATTTT; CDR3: CASSPASSATDTQYF
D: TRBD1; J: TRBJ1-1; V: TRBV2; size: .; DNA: TGTGCCAGCAGTCCCCCACAGGGGTTCATGAACACTGAAGCTTTCTTT; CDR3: CASSPPQGFMNTEAFF
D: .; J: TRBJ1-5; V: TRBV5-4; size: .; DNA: TGTGCCAGCAGCCCAGGGGAAAATCAGCCCCAGCATTTT; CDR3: CASSPGENQPQHF
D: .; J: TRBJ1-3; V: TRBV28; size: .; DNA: TGTGCCAGCAGCTCATTGTCCAAGAGCTCTGGAAACACCATATATTTT; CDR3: CASSSLSKSSGNTIYF
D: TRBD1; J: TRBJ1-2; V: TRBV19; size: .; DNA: TGTGCCAGTAGTATTTTCAGGACAGGGGCCTCCAACTATGGCTACACCTTC; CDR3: CASSIFRTGASNYGYTF
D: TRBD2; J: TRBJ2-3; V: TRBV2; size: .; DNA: TGTGCCAGCAGTGAAGCGGGTTTCTGGCGGGAGATCTTCAGCACAGATACGCAGTATTTT; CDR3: CASSEAGFWREIFSTDTQYF
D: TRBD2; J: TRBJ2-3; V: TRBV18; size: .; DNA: TGTGCCACCTCACGGGGAGGAGCGGGAACTATCACAGATACGCAGTATTTT; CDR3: CATSRGGAGTITDTQYF
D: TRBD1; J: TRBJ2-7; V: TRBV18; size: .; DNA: TGTGCCAGCTCACCAGGGACAGGGGCTTACGAGCAGTACTTC; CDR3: CASSPGTGAYEQYF
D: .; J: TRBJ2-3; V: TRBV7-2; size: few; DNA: TGTGCCAGCAGTTATCAGGGGAGCACAGATACGCAGTATTTT; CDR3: CASSYQGSTDTQYF